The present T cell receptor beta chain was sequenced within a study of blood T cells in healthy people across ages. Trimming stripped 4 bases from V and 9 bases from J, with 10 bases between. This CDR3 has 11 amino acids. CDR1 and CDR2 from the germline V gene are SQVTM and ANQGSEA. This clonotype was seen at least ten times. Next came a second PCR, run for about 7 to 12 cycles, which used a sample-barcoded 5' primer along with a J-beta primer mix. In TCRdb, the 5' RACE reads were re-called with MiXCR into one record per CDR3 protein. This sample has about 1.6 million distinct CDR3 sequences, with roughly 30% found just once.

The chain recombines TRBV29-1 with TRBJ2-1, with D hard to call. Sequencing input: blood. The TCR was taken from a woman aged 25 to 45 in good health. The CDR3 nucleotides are TGCAGCGTTGGAGAACAGTTTGAGCAGTTCTTC. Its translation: CSVGEQFEQFF.